The present T cell receptor (beta chain) was sequenced within a study of shared clonotypes between healthy human individuals. Study-level findings and limits: Clonotypes which were not shared had lower generation probabilities than clonotypes that all four donors shared.

Memory CD4+ cells were the fraction left after CD45RA+ naive selection. A remark on this clone: Its antigen remains unknown.

Method: immunoSEQ multiplex PCR; TCRdb's copy keeps in-frame clones and lacks some. The sample has 1.6 million or so clones, about 98.5% seen once. J gave up 0 bases and V 5 bases, and 4 bases lay outside the gene matches. CDR1 ENHRY and CDR2 SYGVKD come from the germline V gene. The CDR3 length is 15 residues. The sample consisted of naive CD4+ T cells sorted from blood. Indicated subset: CD45RA+ positively selected. This chain uses TRBV10-3 with TRBJ2-5; 9 nucleotides line up with TRBD2. The TCR comes from a man between 25 and 39 years old in good health. CDR3: CAISQAGGNQETQYF. CDR3 DNA sequence: TGTGCCATCAGTCAAGCGGGAGGAAACCAAGAGACCCAGTACTTC.